One sample yielded the 18 T cell receptor beta chains listed below, sequenced in a study of blood T cell repertoires in COVID-19. The data were produced by immunoSEQ multiplex PCR, yet TCRdb's version contains in-frame clones alone and is incomplete. The top ten clones hold around 7.9% of a sample with about 460,000 clones, less than 90% of them seen once. Input material: PBMCs or T cells enriched from blood (not recorded which). These receptor sequences come from a woman in her sixties who had recovered from COVID-19.

This clone showed up just a few times. This chain joins TRBV2 and TRBJ1-5; D perhaps matches TRBD1 (6 bases). Trimming removed 9 bases at V and 4 bases at J, with 19 bases between. The CDR3 has 15 residues. Germline assignment: CDR1 SNHLY and CDR2 FYNNEI. The CDR3 nucleotides read TGTGCCAGTGACCCCAGGGGTTTGGGAAATCAGCCCCAGCATTTT. The encoded protein is CASDPRGLGNQPQHF.

This chain joins TRBV4-1 and TRBJ2-7; D is perhaps TRBD1 (8 bases). Trimming took 0 bases from V and 6 from J, leaving 21 bases between them. CDR3 length: 17 residues. CDR1 is MGHRA, CDR2 YSYEKL, per germline. The CDR3 spells CASSQELGRSGGREQYF. The CDR3 region has the DNA TGCGCCAGCAGCCAAGAACTCGGGAGGTCAGGGGGCCGCGAGCAGTACTTC.

This rearrangement joins TRBV5-1 to TRBJ2-3, with 9 bases identical to TRBD2. V trimming: 2 bases; J trimming: 6 bases; junction bases outside the gene matches: 10. Germline CDR1 and CDR2: SGHRS and YFSETQ. The CDR3 totals 16 residues. The CDR3 DNA follows: TGCGCCAGCAGCTTACCGGGACTAGCAGGTAGCGATACGCAGTATTTT. Translation gives CASSLPGLAGSDTQYF.

CDR3 bases: TGCAGCGTGACGAGGGGGAGAGCTGAAGCTTTCTTT. The encoded protein is CSVTRGRAEAFF. The gene calls are TRBV29-1 and TRBJ1-1; D might be TRBD1 (6 bases). With 6 bases removed from V and 6 bases from J, the gap between germline ends came to 14 bases. Per the germline V gene, CDR1 is SQVTM and CDR2 is ANQGSEA. This CDR3 is 12 amino acids long.

The chain uses TRBV20-1 and TRBJ2-7, with D perhaps matching TRBD1 (6 bases). CDR1 DFQATT and CDR2 SNEGSKA come from the germline V gene (reference sequence). The CDR3 consists of 14 residues. Deletions cut 3 bases from V and 3 bases from J, with 15 bases between. The CDR3 DNA reads as TGCAGTGCTAGTGCACCGGGACATAGCTACGAGCAGTACTTC. Residues: CSASAPGHSYEQYF.

This clone was observed a single time. This chain links TRBV11-3 with TRBJ1-2, with 8 positions matching TRBD1. CDR3 length equals 13 residues. Per germline, CDR1 SGHNT and CDR2 YENEEA. J lost 3 bases, V lost 6 bases, and 3 bases had no gene match. This CDR3 is CASRATGDYGYTF. CDR3 coding DNA: TGTGCCAGCAGGGCGACAGGGGACTATGGCTACACCTTC. The full variable domain, its missing parts supplied by reference TRBV11-3 and TRBJ1-2, is EAGVVQSPRYKIIEKKQPVAFWCNPISGHNTLYWYLQNLGQGPELLIRYENEEAVDDSQLPKDRFSAERLKGVDSTLKIQPAELGDSAVYLCASRATGDYGYTFGSGTRLTVV.

The gene calls are TRBV28 and TRBJ1-4, with no clear D. V lost 3 bases to trimming and J lost 0 bases, with 11 bases between them. CDR1 is MDHEN and CDR2 is SYDVKM in the germline V gene. CDR3 length equals 16 residues. DNA for the CDR3: TGTGCCAGCAGTTTCGACACAGCTGCAACTAATGAAAAACTGTTTTTT. It codes for CASSFDTAATNEKLFF. Based on the CDR3 plus reference TRBV28 and TRBJ1-4, the full variable domain is DVKVTQSSRYLVKRTGEKVFLECVQDMDHENMFWYRQDPGLGLRLIYFSYDVKMKEKGDIPEGYSVSREKKERFSLILESASTNQTSMYLCASSFDTAATNEKLFFGSGTQLSVL.

The CDR3 DNA sequence: TGTGCCAGCAGCAAAGAGCACAGGGCCCCCCCCGATACGCAGTATTTT. Translated: CASSKEHRAPPDTQYF. This chain uses TRBV21-1 with TRBJ2-3; the table's D call TRBD1 went unverified against the DNA. TRBV21-1 is classified as a pseudogene. CDR3 size: 16 residues.

The V gene is TRBV2, the J gene TRBJ2-4; tentative D call: TRBD1 (5 bases). The germline gives CDR1 SNHLY, CDR2 FYNNEI. Between the trimmed V and J ends, which lost 2 bases and 3 bases, there was a span of 17 bases. There are 17 residues in the CDR3. CDR3 in DNA: TGTGCCAGCAGTGAATCAGGGTACATAGCTGTCAAAAACATTCAGTACTTC. It encodes CASSESGYIAVKNIQYF.

The chain is built from TRBV7-9 and TRBJ2-4, with a tentative D call TRBD2 (5 bases). CDR1 is SEHNR and CDR2 is FQNEAQ in the germline V gene (reference sequence). The CDR3 sequence is 14 residues long. Trimming left V 2 bases short and J 7 bases short, with 12 bases between. Written as DNA, the CDR3 is TGTGCCAGCAGCTTAAAGCCGCCGGGGAACATTCAGTACTTC. Encoded protein: CASSLKPPGNIQYF.

The chain uses TRBV7-2 and TRBJ2-7, with 8 bases fitting TRBD2. Germline CDR1 is SGHTA and CDR2 is FQGNSA. V lost 5 bases to trimming and J lost 1 base; unmatched junction nucleotides: 4. The CDR3 is made up of 14 amino acids. CDR3 region: CASSQLAESYEQYF. CDR3 in DNA: TGTGCCAGCAGCCAACTAGCGGAGTCCTACGAGCAGTACTTC. The whole variable domain, remainder taken from reference TRBV7-2 and TRBJ2-7, is GAGVSQSPSNKVTEKGKDVELRCDPISGHTALYWYRQSLGQGLEFLIYFQGNSAPDKSGLPSDRFSAERTGGSVSTLTIQRTQQEDSAVYLCASSQLAESYEQYFGPGTRLTVT.

This clone showed up many times. The chain recombines TRBV9 with TRBJ1-2; D possibly corresponds to TRBD1 (5 bases). CDR3 length: 16 amino acids. V was cut by 2 bases and J by 6 bases, with 20 bases left in between. CDR1 is SGDLS and CDR2 is YYNGEE in the germline V gene. The CDR3 loop reads CASSVLPPSGSHGYTF. The CDR3 bases are TGTGCCAGCAGCGTCCTCCCTCCCTCAGGGTCCCATGGCTACACCTTC.

This rearrangement joins TRBV6-5 to TRBJ1-2; 9 bases line up with TRBD1. CDR3 length: 14 residues. The V and J ends lost 6 bases and 7 bases, in that order; junction bases with no gene match: 9. The germline V gene encodes CDR1 MNHEY and CDR2 SVGAGI. The CDR3 nucleotides are TGTGCCAGCAGCAACCCGGGACAGGGATTTGGCTACACCTTC. Its protein product is CASSNPGQGFGYTF.

The chain uses TRBV3-1 (or the pseudogene TRBV3-2) and TRBJ1-2, with 8 nucleotides matching TRBD1. CDR3 size: 14 residues. Germline V gene data show CDR1 as LGHDT and CDR2 as YNNKEL (reference sequence). V dropped 5 bases and J dropped 6; count of bases not matched to a gene: 8. CDR3: CASSFGQGGNGYTF. Written as DNA, the CDR3 is TGTGCCAGCAGCTTCGGACAGGGAGGCAATGGCTACACCTTC.

This chain links TRBV19 with TRBJ1-4; D not resolved. The germline gives CDR1 LNHDA, CDR2 SQIVND (reference sequence). Trimming took 6 bases from V and 2 from J, leaving 4 bases between them. The CDR3 runs 12 residues. CDR3 in amino acids: CASRGTNEKLFF. CDR3 nucleotide sequence: TGTGCCAGTAGGGGCACTAATGAAAAACTGTTTTTT.

J is TRBJ1-2 and V is TRBV11-2; a weak D match, TRBD1 (6 bases). Germline assignment: CDR1 SGHAT and CDR2 FQNNGV. The CDR3 covers 15 residues. The V end was cut by 1 base, the J end by 4 bases, with 13 bases between. CDR3 coding DNA: TGTGCCAGCAGCTTAGCGAGGGGGGGGTTCTATGGCTACACCTTC. It yields the protein CASSLARGGFYGYTF.

This clone was recorded only once. V usage is TRBV21-1 and J usage is TRBJ1-2. TRBV21-1 counts as a pseudogene. CDR3 length: 13 residues. DNA for the CDR3: TGTGCCAGCAGCAAAGAAGGCGGGGGCGGCTACACCTTC. This sequence encodes CASSKEGGGGYTF.

The chain joins TRBV27 to TRBJ1-5, with 8 bases aligning to TRBD1. CDR3 length: 13 residues. CDR1 and CDR2 (germline): MNHEY, SMNVEV (reference sequence). Trimming at V came to 5 bases and at J to 6 bases, leaving 3 bases not matched to a gene. CDR3 sequence reads: CASSLDRAQPQHF. For the CDR3, the DNA is TGTGCCAGCAGTCTGGACAGGGCTCAGCCCCAGCATTTT.